The rows below give T cell receptor beta chains drawn from one sample of a study of T cells expressing NK-cell markers. TCRdb re-called the 5' RACE reads; every CDR3 protein appears as one record, without DNA. The specimen's table records 550,000 or so distinct CDR3 sequences. Specimen: blood T cells: a sorted CD56 or NKG2C T cell subset, CD4+ or CD8+ T cells, or bulk PBMC T cells (not recorded which). These TCRs come from a man younger than 30 in good health. CDR3s include the opening cysteine and the closing phenylalanine or tryptophan. Each record gives: J gene, V gene, CDR3 protein.

TRBJ1-5,TRBV6-1,CASSEFPTGDQPQHF
TRBJ1-1,TRBV5-1,CASSSQGAAFF
TRBJ2-3,TRBV27,CASRQLLAGTDTDTQYF
TRBJ2-3,TRBV27,CASSWGAGGTQYF
TRBJ2-5,TRBV7-2,CASSLLLGRGGETQYF
TRBJ2-1,TRBV10-3,CAIAAGSGYNEQFF
TRBJ2-3,TRBV12-3/TRBV12-4,CASSLGPGDIDTQYF
TRBJ1-2,TRBV6-6,CASSYQGAYGYTF
TRBJ2-7,TRBV19,CASSTLQGIYEQYF
TRBJ2-5,TRBV6-2/TRBV6-3,CASLSLNEVGTQYF
TRBJ2-7,TRBV7-2,CASSHRQDVVGEQYF
TRBJ2-7,TRBV12-3/TRBV12-4,CASSLARVYEQYF
TRBJ2-1,TRBV4-1,CASRVPGMYEQFF
TRBJ2-1,TRBV20-1,CSARRDRGAIRNNEQFF
TRBJ2-3,TRBV5-1,CASRWTGGADTQYF
TRBJ2-3,TRBV5-5,CASSFGDGPSGDTQYF
TRBJ2-1,TRBV21-1,CASPGPSSYNEQFF
TRBJ2-7,TRBV28,CASSNPGMDRSGQYF
TRBJ2-3,TRBV29-1,CSVSREVDTQYF
TRBJ1-5,TRBV24-1,CATSLFRSGNQPQHF
TRBJ2-1,TRBV7-3,CASSLPPRGEQFF
TRBJ1-3,TRBV15,CATSRDQGAGNTIYF
TRBJ2-5,TRBV5-1,CASSLAPSGAETQYF
TRBJ1-1,TRBV9,CASSAGTLGTEAFF
TRBJ2-1,TRBV27,CASIEIAGDSYNEQFF
TRBJ2-1,TRBV12-3/TRBV12-4,CASSFVLNEQFF
TRBJ1-5,TRBV28,CASSLPAGGQYSNQPQHF